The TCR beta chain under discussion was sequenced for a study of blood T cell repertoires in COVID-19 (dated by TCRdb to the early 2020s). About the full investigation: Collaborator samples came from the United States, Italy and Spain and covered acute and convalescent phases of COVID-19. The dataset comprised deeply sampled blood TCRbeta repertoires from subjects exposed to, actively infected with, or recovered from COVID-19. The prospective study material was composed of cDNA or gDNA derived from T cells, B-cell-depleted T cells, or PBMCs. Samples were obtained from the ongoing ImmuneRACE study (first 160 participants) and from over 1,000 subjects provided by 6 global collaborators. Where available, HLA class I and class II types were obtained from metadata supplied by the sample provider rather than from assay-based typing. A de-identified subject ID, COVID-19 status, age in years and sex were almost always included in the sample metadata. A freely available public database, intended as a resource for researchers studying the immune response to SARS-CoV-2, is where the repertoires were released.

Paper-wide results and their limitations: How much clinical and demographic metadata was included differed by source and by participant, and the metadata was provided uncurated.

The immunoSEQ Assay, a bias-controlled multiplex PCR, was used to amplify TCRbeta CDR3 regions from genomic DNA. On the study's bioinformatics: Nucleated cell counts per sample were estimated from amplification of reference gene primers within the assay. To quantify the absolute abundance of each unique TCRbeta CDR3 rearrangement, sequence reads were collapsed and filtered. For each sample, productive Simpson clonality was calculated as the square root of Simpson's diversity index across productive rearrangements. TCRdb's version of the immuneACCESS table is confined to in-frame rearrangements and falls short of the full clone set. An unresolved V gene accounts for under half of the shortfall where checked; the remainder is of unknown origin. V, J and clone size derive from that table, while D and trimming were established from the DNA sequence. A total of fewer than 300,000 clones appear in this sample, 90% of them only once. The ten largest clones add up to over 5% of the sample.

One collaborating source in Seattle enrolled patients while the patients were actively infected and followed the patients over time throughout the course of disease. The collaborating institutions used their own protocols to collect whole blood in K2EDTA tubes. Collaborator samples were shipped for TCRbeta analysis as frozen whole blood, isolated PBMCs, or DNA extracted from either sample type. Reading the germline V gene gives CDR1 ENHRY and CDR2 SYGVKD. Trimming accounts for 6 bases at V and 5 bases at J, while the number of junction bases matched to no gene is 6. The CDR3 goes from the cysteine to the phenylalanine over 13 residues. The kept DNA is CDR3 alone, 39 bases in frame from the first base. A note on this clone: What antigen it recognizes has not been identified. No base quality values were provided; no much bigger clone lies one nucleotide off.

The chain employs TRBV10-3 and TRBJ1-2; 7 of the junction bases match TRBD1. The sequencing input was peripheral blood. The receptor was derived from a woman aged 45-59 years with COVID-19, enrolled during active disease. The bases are TGTGCCATCAGCGGGGACAGAGAATATGGCTACACCTTC. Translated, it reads CAISGDREYGYTF.